This TCR beta chain was found in a study of Graves' ophthalmopathy and Graves' hyperthyroidism. Study results and caveats: With a specificity of just over 72% and a sensitivity of about 71%, the model predicted ophthalmopathy progression.

This clonotype was seen repeatedly, ten times or more. What it binds is unknown. Losses at the gene ends were 4 bases for V and 2 bases for J; bases not matched to a gene: 4. This CDR3 has 13 amino acids. Germline assignment: CDR1 SQVTM and CDR2 ANQGSEA. As the template, RNA transcripts were used to amplify TCR beta CDR3 regions. The first round was an RT-PCR with HTBI primers, and the second round was a multiplex PCR. TCRdb re-called the multiplex PCR reads through MiXCR, storing one row per CDR3 protein. The sample has about 160,000 distinct CDR3 sequences, 35% to 50% seen once. The clonotype was recovered from a man aged 25-45 years with Graves' ophthalmopathy. The specimen sequenced was peripheral blood. The rearrangement uses TRBV29-1 and TRBJ1-2; 7 bases fit TRBD1. DNA for the CDR3: TGCAGCGTTGTAGGGGGCGGCAACTATGGCTACACCTTC. It yields the protein CSVVGGGNYGYTF.